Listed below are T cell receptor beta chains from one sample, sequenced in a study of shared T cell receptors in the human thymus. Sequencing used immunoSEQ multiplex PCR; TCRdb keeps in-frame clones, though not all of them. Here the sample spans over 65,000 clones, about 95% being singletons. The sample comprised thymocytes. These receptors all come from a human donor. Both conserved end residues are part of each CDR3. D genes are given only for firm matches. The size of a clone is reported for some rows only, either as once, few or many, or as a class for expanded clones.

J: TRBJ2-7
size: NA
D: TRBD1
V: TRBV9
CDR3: CASSSGGRVEQYF
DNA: TGTGCCAGCAGTTCAGGGGGAAGGGTCGAGCAGTACTTC

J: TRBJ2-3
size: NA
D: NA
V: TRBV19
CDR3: CASSIRGASTDTQYF
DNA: TGTGCCAGTAGTATTCGGGGAGCCAGCACAGATACGCAGTATTTT

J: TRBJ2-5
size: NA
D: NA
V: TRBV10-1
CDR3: CASSLVQTAYQETQYF
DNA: TGCGCCAGCAGCTTAGTTCAAACAGCGTACCAAGAGACCCAGTACTTC

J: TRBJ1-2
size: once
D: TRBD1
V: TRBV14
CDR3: CASRPGGRLGYTF
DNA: TGTGCCAGCAGACCAGGGGGCCGCCTTGGCTACACCTTC

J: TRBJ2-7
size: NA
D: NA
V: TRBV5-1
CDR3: CASSLVASRSRGPSYEQYF
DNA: TGCGCCAGCAGCTTGGTCGCGTCTCGAAGCAGGGGTCCATCCTACGAGCAGTACTTC

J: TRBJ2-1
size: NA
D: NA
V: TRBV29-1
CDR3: CSVEGQGHEQFF
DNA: TGCAGCGTTGAAGGGCAGGGACATGAGCAGTTCTTC

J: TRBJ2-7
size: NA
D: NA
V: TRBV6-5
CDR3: CASSFRQCTYEQYF
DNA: TGTGCCAGCAGTTTTAGACAGTGCACCTACGAGCAGTACTTC

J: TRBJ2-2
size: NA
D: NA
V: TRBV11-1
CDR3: CASSLESWDTGELFF
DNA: TGTGCCAGCAGCTTAGAGAGTTGGGATACCGGGGAGCTGTTTTTT

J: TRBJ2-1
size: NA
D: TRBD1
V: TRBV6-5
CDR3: CASSWDRSSYNEQFF
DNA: TGTGCCAGCAGTTGGGACAGGAGCTCCTACAATGAGCAGTTCTTC

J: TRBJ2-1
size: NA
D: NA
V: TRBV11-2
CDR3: CASSSKTVSWPNYNEQFF
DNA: TGTGCCAGCAGCTCCAAGACAGTTAGCTGGCCGAACTACAATGAGCAGTTCTTC

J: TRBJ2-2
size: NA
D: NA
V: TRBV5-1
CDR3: CASRAGPWYTGELFF
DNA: TGCGCCAGCAGAGCAGGACCCTGGTACACCGGGGAGCTGTTTTTT

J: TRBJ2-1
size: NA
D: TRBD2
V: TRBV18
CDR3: CASSRRTSGGPGSYNEQFF
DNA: TGTGCCAGCTCACGCAGGACTAGCGGGGGTCCCGGCTCCTACAATGAGCAGTTCTTC

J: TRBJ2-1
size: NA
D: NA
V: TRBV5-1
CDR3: CASSPGRTISSYNEQFF
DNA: TGCGCCAGCAGCCCAGGGAGGACGATAAGCTCCTACAATGAGCAGTTCTTC

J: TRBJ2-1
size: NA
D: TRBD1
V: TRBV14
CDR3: CASSLPGQGGYEQFF
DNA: TGTGCCAGCAGCTTACCGGGACAGGGTGGATATGAGCAGTTCTTC

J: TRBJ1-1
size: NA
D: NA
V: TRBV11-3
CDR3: CASSLDRNTEAFF
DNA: TGTGCCAGCAGCTTAGATCGGAACACTGAAGCTTTCTTT

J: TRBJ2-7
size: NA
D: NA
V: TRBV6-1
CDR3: CASRESPFNTYEQYF
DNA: TGTGCCAGCAGGGAAAGTCCCTTTAACACCTACGAGCAGTACTTC

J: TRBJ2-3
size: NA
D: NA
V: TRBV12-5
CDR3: CASGLDSKRFPTDTQYF
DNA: TGTGCTAGTGGTTTGGACTCCAAGCGGTTCCCCACAGATACGCAGTATTTT

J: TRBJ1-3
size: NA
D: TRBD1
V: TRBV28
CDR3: CASSLGTASSGNTIYF
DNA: TGTGCCAGCAGTTTAGGGACAGCATCTTCTGGAAACACCATATATTTT

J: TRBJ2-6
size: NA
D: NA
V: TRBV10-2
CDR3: CASSELRGGANVLTF
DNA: TGCGCCAGCAGTGAGTTAAGGGGTGGGGCCAACGTCCTGACTTTC

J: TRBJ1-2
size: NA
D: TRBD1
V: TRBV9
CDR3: CASSAQTGDHYGYTF
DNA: TGTGCCAGCAGCGCCCAGACAGGGGACCACTATGGCTACACCTTC

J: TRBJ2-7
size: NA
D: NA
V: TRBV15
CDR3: CATSREGLAVTYEQYF
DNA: TGTGCCACCAGCAGAGAAGGTCTTGCAGTCACCTACGAGCAGTACTTC

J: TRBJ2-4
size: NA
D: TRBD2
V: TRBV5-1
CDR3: CASSLVASGSINIQYF
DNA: TGCGCCAGCAGCTTGGTGGCTAGCGGGAGCATAAACATTCAGTACTTC

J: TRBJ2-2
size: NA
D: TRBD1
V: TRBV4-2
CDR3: CASSQEGTGFWELFF
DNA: TGTGCCAGCAGTCAAGAAGGGACAGGGTTTTGGGAGCTGTTTTTT

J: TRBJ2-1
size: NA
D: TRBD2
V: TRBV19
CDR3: CASTFSGGHYNEQFF
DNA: TGTGCCAGTACCTTTAGCGGGGGCCACTACAATGAGCAGTTCTTC

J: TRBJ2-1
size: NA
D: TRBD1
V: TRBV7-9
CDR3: CASSPCLLSGGDYNEQFF
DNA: TGTGCCAGCAGCCCTTGTCTCTTGTCAGGGGGCGACTACAATGAGCAGTTCTTC

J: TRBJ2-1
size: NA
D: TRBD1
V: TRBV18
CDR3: CASSPARQGAVSYNEQFF
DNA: TGTGCCAGCTCACCCGCTCGACAGGGGGCTGTTTCCTACAATGAGCAGTTCTTC

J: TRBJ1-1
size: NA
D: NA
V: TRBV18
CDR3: CASSPPRIVNTEAFF
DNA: TGTGCCAGCTCACCCCCTAGGATTGTGAACACTGAAGCTTTCTTT

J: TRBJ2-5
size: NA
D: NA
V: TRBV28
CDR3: CASRRTQETQYF
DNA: TGTGCCAGCAGGCGGACGCAAGAGACCCAGTACTTC

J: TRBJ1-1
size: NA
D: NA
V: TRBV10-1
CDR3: CANTWQGGVNTEAFF
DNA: TGCGCCAACACGTGGCAGGGAGGTGTAAATACTGAAGCTTTCTTT

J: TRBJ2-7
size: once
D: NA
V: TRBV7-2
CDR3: CASSLYSGTGNEQYF
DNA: TGTGCCAGCAGCTTATATAGCGGAACAGGGAACGAGCAGTACTTC

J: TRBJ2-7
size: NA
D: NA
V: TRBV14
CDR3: CASSHDQGKSSYEQYF
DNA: TGTGCCAGCAGCCACGACCAGGGGAAAAGCTCCTACGAGCAGTACTTC

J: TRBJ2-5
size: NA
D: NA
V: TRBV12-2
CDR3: CASRLVWGHKETQYF
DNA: TGTGCAAGTCGCTTAGTTTGGGGGCACAAAGAGACCCAGTACTTC

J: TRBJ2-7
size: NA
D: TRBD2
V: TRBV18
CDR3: CASSPTEPGRSSGGPTWDEQYF
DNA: TGTGCCAGCTCACCCACGGAGCCGGGAAGATCTAGCGGGGGGCCGACCTGGGACGAGCAGTACTTC

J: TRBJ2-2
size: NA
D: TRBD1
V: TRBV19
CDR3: CASSLEWTGGANTGELFF
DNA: TGTGCCAGTAGTCTCGAATGGACAGGGGGCGCGAACACCGGGGAGCTGTTTTTT

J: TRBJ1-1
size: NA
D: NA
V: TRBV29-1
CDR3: CSVENTEAFF
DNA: TGCAGCGTTGAAAACACTGAAGCTTTCTTT

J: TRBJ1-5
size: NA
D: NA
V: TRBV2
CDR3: CASSFPGMTAYSNQPQHF
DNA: TGTGCCAGCAGTTTCCCAGGGATGACAGCTTATAGCAATCAGCCCCAGCATTTT